The source of this TCR beta chain is a study of shared clonotypes between healthy human individuals. Repertoires were generated with immunoSEQ multiplex PCR, while TCRdb's copy carries only in-frame clones and drops some. The data contain approximately 840,000 clones, about 96% of them singletons. Positively selected for CCR7, the CD45RO-negative cells used as naive CD8 cells excluded terminally differentiated effector memory CD45RA+ cells. The specimen was naive CD8+ T cells sorted from blood. The receptor comes from a man in his thirties or forties in good health.

CDR3 bases: TGTGCCAGCAGCCAAAACAGGGGGAAAGAGACCCAGTACTTC. This codes for CASSQNRGKETQYF. V gene TRBV7-8 combines with J gene TRBJ2-5, with 8 bases aligning to TRBD1. CDR3 length equals 14 residues. CDR1 and CDR2 from the germline V gene are SGHVS and FQNEAQ. J lost 3 bases, V lost 5 bases, and 5 bases had no gene match.